The next 9 T cell receptor beta chains were all read from a single sample in a study of blood T cell repertoires in COVID-19. Generated by immunoSEQ multiplex PCR, the TCRdb table keeps only in-frame clones and is missing some. The sample consists of around 100,000 clones, around 79% of them appearing once. The sequenced sample consisted of peripheral blood. Receptor source: a man between 70 and 80 years old with active or convalescent COVID-19.

This clone was detected only a few times. The rearrangement links TRBV28 to TRBJ1-4, with TRBD1 as a possible D gene (6 bases). The V end lost 6 bases, the J end lost 7 bases, and 15 bases lay between the germline ends. CDR3 length: 14 residues. Germline assignment: CDR1 MDHEN and CDR2 SYDVKM. Here the CDR3 reads CASRGQFFGEKLFF. For the CDR3, the DNA is TGTGCCAGCAGAGGACAGTTCTTCGGTGAAAAACTGTTTTTT. The full variable domain, in which reference TRBV28 and TRBJ1-4 provide the parts outside the CDR3, is DVKVTQSSRYLVKRTGEKVFLECVQDMDHENMFWYRQDPGLGLRLIYFSYDVKMKEKGDIPEGYSVSREKKERFSLILESASTNQTSMYLCASRGQFFGEKLFFGSGTQLSVL.

The rearrangement joins TRBV3-1 (or the pseudogene TRBV3-2) to TRBJ2-3; weak D call: TRBD2 (6 bases). The germline gives CDR1 LGHDT, CDR2 YNNKEL (reference sequence). The CDR3 consists of 14 residues. V was shortened by 4 bases and J by 0 bases, with 8 bases between the two germline ends. The CDR3 spells CASSLSGSTDTQYF. CDR3 in DNA: TGTGCCAGCAGCCTCAGCGGGAGCACAGATACGCAGTATTTT.

This clone was found once. V usage is TRBV15 and J usage is TRBJ1-4, with 7 bases matching TRBD1. This CDR3 contains 15 residues. Trimming at V came to 0 bases and at J to 7 bases, leaving 5 bases not matched to a gene. Germline V gives CDR1 LNHNV, CDR2 YYDKDF (reference sequence). As DNA, the CDR3 is TGTGCCACCAGCAGAGATAGGGGGCAGGGTGAAAAACTGTTTTTT. Amino acid sequence: CATSRDRGQGEKLFF.

The V and J genes are TRBV23-1 and TRBJ1-3; 7 positions match TRBD1. TRBV23-1 is sorted into the ORF group, with uncertain function. J gave up 4 bases and V 4 bases, and 16 bases lay outside the gene matches. The CDR3 contains 18 residues. This CDR3 reads CASSRRGGRGTEGNTIYF. CDR3 in DNA: TGCGCCAGCAGTCGTCGAGGGGGCAGGGGTACGGAGGGAAACACCATATATTTT.

The chain uses TRBV5-1 and TRBJ2-7; D is possibly TRBD2 (5 bases). The germline CDR1 and CDR2 sequences are SGHRS and YFSETQ. This CDR3 comprises 15 residues. V lost 5 bases and J 1 base, leaving 16 bases between the germline ends. The CDR3 loop is CASRGRETSSYEQYF. The DNA of the CDR3 is TGCGCCAGCAGGGGGAGAGAGACGTCGTCCTACGAGCAGTACTTC.

This chain connects TRBV19 to TRBJ1-2; D may be TRBD1 (5 bases). The CDR3 has 13 amino acids. Germline loops: CDR1 LNHDA, CDR2 SQIVND (reference sequence). Trimming cost V 1 base and J 4 bases, with 7 bases left between them. In DNA, the CDR3 is TGTGCCAGTAGTATAGCAGACAGCTATGGCTACACCTTC. The encoded protein is CASSIADSYGYTF.

This clone showed up just once. Here the CDR3 reads CASSLDDSHNSPLHF. CDR3 DNA: TGCGCCAGCAGCTTGGATGACAGCCATAATTCACCCCTCCACTTT. The chain is built from TRBV5-1 and TRBJ1-6, with D maybe TRBD1 (5 bases). Germline V lookup: CDR1 SGHRS, CDR2 YFSETQ. This CDR3 has 15 residues. Trimming removed 0 bases at V and 5 bases at J, with 9 bases between.

This chain links TRBV29-1 with TRBJ1-1; D perhaps matches TRBD1 (6 bases). The germline gives CDR1 SQVTM, CDR2 ANQGSEA. This CDR3 spans 12 amino acids. Trimming left V 8 bases short and J 3 bases short, with 13 bases between. This chain's CDR3 is CSTTGPDTEAFF. CDR3 DNA sequence: TGCAGCACCACAGGGCCGGACACTGAAGCTTTCTTT.

This clone occurred a few times. This chain uses TRBV7-7 with TRBJ2-1; a possible D gene is TRBD1 (6 bases). CDR1 SSHAT and CDR2 FNYEAQ come from the germline V gene (reference sequence). Trimming cost V 4 bases and J 4 bases, with 17 bases left between them. CDR3 length: 16 residues. The CDR3 sequence is CASSSLASQGYNEQFF. The CDR3 DNA sequence: TGTGCCAGCAGCTCCCTGGCAAGCCAGGGGTACAATGAGCAGTTCTTC. Using reference TRBV7-7 and TRBJ2-1 for the parts outside the CDR3, the full variable domain is GAGVSQSPRYKVTKRGQDVTLRCDPISSHATLYWYQQALGQGPEFLTYFNYEAQPDKSGLPSDRFSAERPEGSISTLTIQRTEQRDSAMYRCASSSLASQGYNEQFFGPGTRLTVL.